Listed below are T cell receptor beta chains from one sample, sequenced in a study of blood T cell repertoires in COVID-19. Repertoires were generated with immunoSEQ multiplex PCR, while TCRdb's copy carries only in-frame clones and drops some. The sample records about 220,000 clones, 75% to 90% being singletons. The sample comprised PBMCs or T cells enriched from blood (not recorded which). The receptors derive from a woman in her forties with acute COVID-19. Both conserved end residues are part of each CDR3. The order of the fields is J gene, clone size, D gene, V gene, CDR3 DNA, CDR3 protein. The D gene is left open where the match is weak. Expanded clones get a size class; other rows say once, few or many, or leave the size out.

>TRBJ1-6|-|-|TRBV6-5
TGTGCCAGCAGTCCCGTGGGGGGTTCACCCCTCCACTTT
CASSPVGGSPLHF
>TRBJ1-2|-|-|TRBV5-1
TGCGCCAGCAGCTTAAGCGGGGGTGATGGCTACACCTTC
CASSLSGGDGYTF
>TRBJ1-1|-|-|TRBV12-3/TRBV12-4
TGTGCCAGCAGTTCAACAGCGAACACTGAAGCTTTCTTT
CASSSTANTEAFF
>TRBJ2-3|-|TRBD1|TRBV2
TGTGCCAGCAGCCAGACAGGGTCAGATACGCAGTATTTT
CASSQTGSDTQYF
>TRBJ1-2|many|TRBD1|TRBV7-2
TGTGCCAGCAGCCCTCAAGGACAGGCGAACTATGGCTACACCTTC
CASSPQGQANYGYTF
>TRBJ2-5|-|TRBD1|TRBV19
TGTGCCAGTAGTATCTCGTTAATTAAGGGACAGACAGAGACCCAGTACTTC
CASSISLIKGQTETQYF
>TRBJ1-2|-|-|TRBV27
TGTGCCAGCAGTAACACTAACTATGGCTACACCTTC
CASSNTNYGYTF
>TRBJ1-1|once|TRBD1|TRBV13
TGTGCCAGCAGCCGAACAGGGGCCTACACTATGAACACTGAAGCTTTCTTT
CASSRTGAYTMNTEAFF
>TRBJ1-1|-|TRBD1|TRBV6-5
TGTGCCAGCACCCAACAGGGGGGAGTGTCTGAAGCTTTCTTT
CASTQQGGVSEAFF
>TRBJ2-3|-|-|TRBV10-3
TGTGCCATCTCGTTTCGGGGGAACACAGATACGCAGTATTTT
CAISFRGNTDTQYF
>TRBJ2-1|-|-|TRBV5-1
TGCGCCAGCAGCTTGGCCAACAATGAGCAGTTCTTC
CASSLANNEQFF
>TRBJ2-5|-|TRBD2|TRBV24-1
TGTGCCACCAGTGATTCCTCAGCGGGGGGGCTGGAGACCCAGTACTTC
CATSDSSAGGLETQYF
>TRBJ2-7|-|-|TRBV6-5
TGTGCCAGCAGTAACCCAGGGGGGCCAAACTACGAGCAGTACTTC
CASSNPGGPNYEQYF
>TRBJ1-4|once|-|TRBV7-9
TGTGCCAGCAGCCTCGATGAAAAACTGTTTTTT
CASSLDEKLFF
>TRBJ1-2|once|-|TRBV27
TGTGCCAGCTCCCGCTGGGGGGATGATGGCTACACCTTC
CASSRWGDDGYTF
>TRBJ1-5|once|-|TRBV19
TGTGCCAGTAGTGGGGCTTTGCGCGTTCAGCCCCAGCATTTT
CASSGALRVQPQHF
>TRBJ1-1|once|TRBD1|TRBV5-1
TGCGCCAGCAGCTTCGCAGGGGGCACTGAAGCTTTCTTT
CASSFAGGTEAFF